These 26 T cell receptor beta chains came from one sample sequenced in a study of blood T cell repertoires in COVID-19. Using immunoSEQ multiplex PCR, the repertoire was profiled, and TCRdb retains in-frame clones only, with some absent. The top ten clones hold roughly 13% of a sample with under 200,000 clones, approximately 82% of them seen once. The sequenced material came from peripheral blood. These receptors all stem from a man aged 65 to 85 who had recovered from COVID-19.

The J gene is TRBJ2-1, the V gene TRBV5-1, with 8 bases aligning to TRBD2. Germline V gives CDR1 SGHRS, CDR2 YFSETQ. The V gene end was trimmed by 4 bases and the J gene end by 9 bases; junction bases not matched to a gene: 12. This CDR3 comprises 15 residues. CDR3 sequence: CASSPTSGSRVEQFF. The CDR3 DNA is TGCGCCAGCAGCCCCACTAGCGGATCGAGAGTTGAGCAGTTCTTC. The full variable domain, rest sourced from reference TRBV5-1 and TRBJ2-1, is KAGVTQTPRYLIKTRGQQVTLSCSPISGHRSVSWYQQTPGQGLQFLFEYFSETQRNKGNFPGRFSGRQFSNSRSEMNVSTLELGDSALYLCASSPTSGSRVEQFFGPGTRLTVL.

CDR3 in amino acids: CASRGRSYGYTF. CDR3 DNA: TGTGCCAGCAGGGGTAGGAGCTATGGCTACACCTTC. This sequence joins TRBV28 and TRBJ1-2, with D unclear. The germline V and J ends were trimmed by 6 bases and 4 bases, with 9 bases remaining between them. This CDR3 has 12 residues. In germline, CDR1 is MDHEN, CDR2 SYDVKM.

The chain links TRBV4-1 to TRBJ2-7; TRBD1 matches 7 bases. V lost 4 bases and J lost 0; bases outside the gene matches: 6. CDR1 MGHRA and CDR2 YSYEKL come from the germline V gene. The CDR3 totals 15 residues. The CDR3 nucleotides are TGCGCCAGCAGCCTTGGACAGGCGAGCTCCTACGAGCAGTACTTC. The encoded protein is CASSLGQASSYEQYF.

The CDR3 coding sequence is TGTGCCAGTAGTACGAGGACAGGGACCTACGAGCAGTACTTC. It is translated as CASSTRTGTYEQYF. This chain links TRBV19 with TRBJ2-7; 8 positions agree with TRBD1. Trimming cost V 4 bases and J 2 bases; bases outside gene matches: 4. The CDR3 consists of 14 residues. Germline CDR1 and CDR2: LNHDA and SQIVND (reference sequence).

The DNA for the CDR3 is TGCGCCAGCAGGCCAGCGGGAGCTCCAGATACGCAGTATTTT. Amino acids: CASRPAGAPDTQYF. The chain couples TRBV5-1 to TRBJ2-3; 8 nucleotides align to TRBD2. Germline V gene data show CDR1 as SGHRS and CDR2 as YFSETQ. The CDR3 loop spans 14 amino acids. V shed 5 bases, J shed 4 bases, and the junction held 6 bases outside the gene matches.

On this clone itself: The sample holds other DNA sequences that translate to the same CDR3. The chain has TRBV11-2 and TRBJ2-7; D unresolved. The CDR3 has 11 residues. Trimming took 5 bases from V and 2 from J, leaving 4 bases between them. Per germline, CDR1 SGHAT and CDR2 FQNNGV. The CDR3 spells CASSPAYEQYF. CDR3 bases: TGTGCCAGCAGCCCCGCCTACGAGCAGTACTTC.

This clone showed up just a few times. The J gene is TRBJ2-1, the V gene TRBV7-6; TRBD2 matches at 9 bases. This CDR3 comprises 15 residues. The V and J ends lost 5 bases and 2 bases, in that order; junction bases with no gene match: 4. The germline CDR1 and CDR2 sequences are SGHVS and FNYEAQ. This chain's CDR3 is CASSTSGLTYNEQFF. CDR3 in DNA: TGTGCCAGCAGCACTAGCGGGCTAACCTACAATGAGCAGTTCTTC.

The table lists this clone with a count of one. V and J are TRBV28 and TRBJ2-7, with TRBD1 matching over 10 bases. Germline V gene data show CDR1 as MDHEN and CDR2 as SYDVKM. This CDR3 comprises 15 residues. J was trimmed by 1 base and V by 7 bases; bases with no gene match: 7. CDR3 nucleotides: TGTGCCAGCACCCTAGGGGACAGGGGATCCTACGAGCAGTACTTC. The encoded protein is CASTLGDRGSYEQYF.

This rearrangement joins TRBV25-1 to TRBJ2-3; D unresolved. The CDR3 length is 15 residues. Germline V gives CDR1 MGHDK, CDR2 SYGVNS. Trimming stripped 2 bases from V and 0 bases from J, with 9 bases between. CDR3 residues: CASSERTTSTDTQYF. In nucleotides, the CDR3 is TGTGCCAGCAGTGAAAGAACCACTAGCACAGATACGCAGTATTTT.

The J gene is TRBJ1-5, the V gene TRBV5-6; TRBD1 matches 7 bases. The V and J ends lost 4 bases and 7 bases, in that order; junction bases with no gene match: 8. The CDR3 has 14 amino acids. CDR1 and CDR2 (germline): SGHDT, YYEEEE. CDR3 protein: CASSPRQGGQPQHF. DNA of the CDR3: TGTGCCAGCAGCCCCCGACAGGGTGGACAGCCCCAGCATTTT.

The chain links TRBV14 to TRBJ1-4; TRBD1 matches at 12 bases. CDR1 is SGHDN and CDR2 is FVKESK in the germline V gene. This CDR3 region has 17 residues. V was clipped by 4 bases and J by 2 bases; unmatched bases: 5. The CDR3 DNA follows: TGTGCCAGCAGCCGAACCGGGACAGGGGGCACTAATGAAAAACTGTTTTTT. This encodes CASSRTGTGGTNEKLFF. Full variable domain (rest looked up from reference TRBV14 and TRBJ1-4): EAGVTQFPSHSVIEKGQTVTLRCDPISGHDNLYWYRRVMGKEIKFLLHFVKESKQDESGMPNNRFLAERTGGTYSTLKVQPAELEDSGVYFCASSRTGTGGTNEKLFFGSGTQLSVL.

The chain uses TRBV4-1 and TRBJ2-5; the match to TRBD2 covers 15 bases. Losses at the gene ends were 0 bases for V and 1 base for J; bases not matched to a gene: 3. CDR3 length: 18 residues. Germline V gene lookup returns CDR1 MGHRA and CDR2 YSYEKL. The CDR3 DNA reads TGCGCCAGCAGCCAAGACTTGGGACTAGCGGGAGGCCAAGAGACCCAGTACTTC. This sequence encodes CASSQDLGLAGGQETQYF.

The V and J genes are TRBV29-1 and TRBJ1-1; D remains unclear. This CDR3 is built from 12 residues. The germline V gene encodes CDR1 SQVTM and CDR2 ANQGSEA. V was shortened by 3 bases and J by 4 bases, with 9 bases between the two germline ends. In DNA form, the CDR3 reads TGCAGCGTTGAGAGGGCGGGCACTGAAGCTTTCTTT. The encoded protein is CSVERAGTEAFF. Complete variable domain (other parts from reference TRBV29-1 and TRBJ1-1): SAVISQKPSRDICQRGTSLTIQCQVDSQVTMMFWYRQQPGQSLTLIATANQGSEATYESGFVIDKFPISRPNLTFSTLTVSNMSPEDSSIYLCSVERAGTEAFFGQGTRLTVV.

CDR3 coding DNA: TGTGCCAGCAGCTTAGAGGGGACAGGAAACACCATATATTTT. This encodes CASSLEGTGNTIYF. The V call is TRBV7-9, the J call TRBJ1-3, with D possibly TRBD1 on 6 matching bases. This CDR3 comprises 14 residues. Germline loops: CDR1 SEHNR, CDR2 FQNEAQ (reference sequence). Trimming left V 1 base short and J 4 bases short, with 8 bases between.

V usage is TRBV5-1 and J usage is TRBJ2-2, with 10 bases aligning to TRBD1. Germline assignment: CDR1 SGHRS and CDR2 YFSETQ. Losses at the gene ends were 2 bases for V and 5 bases for J; bases not matched to a gene: 3. The CDR3 has 15 residues. CDR3 in amino acids: CASSFWTGGTGELFF. The CDR3 DNA sequence: TGCGCCAGCAGCTTTTGGACAGGGGGAACCGGGGAGCTGTTTTTT.

The chain couples TRBV29-1 to TRBJ2-2; 14 nucleotides align to TRBD2. Germline CDR1 SQVTM, CDR2 ANQGSEA. The junction had 8 bases not matched to a gene; V was cut back by 6 bases and J by 8 bases. CDR3 length: 15 amino acids. In nucleotides, the CDR3 is TGCAGCGTCCAACCGGGACTAGCGGGAGAGGGGGAGCTGTTTTTT. It translates to CSVQPGLAGEGELFF.

This clone came up once. This chain connects TRBV6-4 to TRBJ2-2; D is ambiguous. CDR3 length: 15 residues. V gave up 4 bases and J gave up 2 bases, with 11 bases separating them. In germline, CDR1 is MRHNA, CDR2 SNTAGT. CDR3 loop: CASSGMAGNTGELFF. In nucleotides, the CDR3 is TGTGCCAGCAGTGGGATGGCAGGAAACACCGGGGAGCTGTTTTTT.

The rearrangement joins TRBV7-2 to TRBJ2-1; 12 bases agree with TRBD2. Germline assignment: CDR1 SGHTA and CDR2 FQGNSA. This CDR3 is built from 16 residues. The J segment lost 7 bases and the V segment lost 0 bases, leaving 4 bases of the junction unmatched. The CDR3 DNA reads as TGTGCCAGCAGCTTAGCCGGCCTAGCGGGAGGGAATGAGCAGTTCTTC. This translates into CASSLAGLAGGNEQFF. Full variable domain (outside the CDR3, taken from reference TRBV7-2 and TRBJ2-1): GAGVSQSPSNKVTEKGKDVELRCDPISGHTALYWYRQSLGQGLEFLIYFQGNSAPDKSGLPSDRFSAERTGGSVSTLTIQRTQQEDSAVYLCASSLAGLAGGNEQFFGPGTRLTVL.

This clone was recorded only once. This chain uses TRBV6-5 with TRBJ1-6; D is ambiguous. Trimming removed 6 bases at V and 0 bases at J, with 9 bases between. The CDR3 is 15 amino acids. The germline V gene has CDR1 MNHEY and CDR2 SVGAGI. CDR3 coding DNA: TGTGCCAGCAGCCGTGACAACTCCTATAATTCACCCCTCCACTTT. This encodes CASSRDNSYNSPLHF.

The V gene is TRBV19, the J gene TRBJ2-2, with 9 bases lining up with TRBD1. After removal of 3 bases from V and 6 bases from J, the junction contained 8 bases not matched to a gene. The CDR3 runs to 16 residues. CDR1 LNHDA and CDR2 SQIVND come from the germline V gene (reference sequence). The CDR3 DNA follows: TGTGCCAGTAGTATCGGGGACAGGGTGTTCGCCGGGGAGCTGTTTTTT. Translating gives CASSIGDRVFAGELFF.

This clone was counted a single time. The gene calls are TRBV10-3 and TRBJ2-5, with D tentatively TRBD1 (6 bases). Germline V CDR1 and CDR2: ENHRY, SYGVKD. Between the trimmed V and J ends, which lost 4 bases and 1 base, there was a span of 13 bases. This CDR3 is 15 amino acids long. The CDR3 is CAISVGLGGQETQYF. CDR3 DNA: TGTGCCATCAGTGTGGGCCTAGGGGGCCAAGAGACCCAGTACTTC.

This chain joins TRBV11-3 and TRBJ1-3; D is unclear. Germline V lookup: CDR1 SGHNT, CDR2 YENEEA. CDR3 length: 14 amino acids. V lost 5 bases and J lost 2, with 10 bases in between. The CDR3, as DNA: TGTGCCAGCAGCCTCGAGGCTGCTGGAAACACCATATATTTT. Protein product: CASSLEAAGNTIYF.

This chain connects TRBV18 to TRBJ1-2; TRBD1 agrees at 7 bases. Looked up from germline, CDR1 is KGHSH and CDR2 is LQKENI. J gave up 6 bases and V 4 bases, and 20 bases lay outside the gene matches. The CDR3 spans 18 residues. The chain's CDR3 is CASSRLRQGAERGNGYTF. The DNA for the CDR3 is TGTGCCAGCTCACGTCTACGACAGGGAGCAGAAAGGGGGAATGGCTACACCTTC. The full variable domain, completed using reference TRBV18 and TRBJ1-2, is NAGVMQNPRHLVRRRGQEARLRCSPMKGHSHVYWYRQLPEEGLKFMVYLQKENIIDESGMPKERFSAEFPKEGPSILRIQQVVRGDSAAYFCASSRLRQGAERGNGYTFGSGTRLTVV.

The chain couples TRBV3-1 (or the pseudogene TRBV3-2) to TRBJ2-1; 10 nucleotides agree with TRBD2. V trimming: 1 base; J trimming: 5 bases; junction bases outside the gene matches: 5. CDR1 is LGHDT and CDR2 is YNNKEL in the germline V gene (reference sequence). The CDR3 is 16 amino acids. The CDR3 region is CASSQAPSGSNNEQFF. For the CDR3, the DNA is TGTGCCAGCAGCCAAGCTCCTAGCGGGAGTAACAATGAGCAGTTCTTC.

The chain carries TRBV6-5 and TRBJ2-1; perhaps TRBD1 as D (6 bases). The CDR3 contains 13 residues. Trimming pared 6 bases from V and 7 bases from J, leaving 13 bases between. Germline assignment: CDR1 MNHEY and CDR2 SVGAGI. As DNA, the CDR3 is TGTGCCAGCAGACGACAGGATTCGAATGAGCAGTTCTTC. Protein: CASRRQDSNEQFF.

This chain links TRBV2 with TRBJ1-1; tentatively, D is TRBD1 (6 bases). Per the germline V gene, CDR1 is SNHLY and CDR2 is FYNNEI. Trimming removed 3 bases from V and 4 bases from J, with 9 bases in between. The CDR3 is made up of 13 amino acids. The CDR3 spells CASSDQGITEAFF. CDR3 bases: TGTGCCAGCAGTGATCAGGGGATCACTGAAGCTTTCTTT. The full variable domain, in which reference TRBV2 and TRBJ1-1 provide the parts outside the CDR3, is EPEVTQTPSHQVTQMGQEVILRCVPISNHLYFYWYRQILGQKVEFLVSFYNNEISEKSEIFDDQFSVERPDGSNFTLKIRSTKLEDSAMYFCASSDQGITEAFFGQGTRLTVV.